The T cell receptor (beta chain) under discussion was sequenced for a study of blood T cell repertoires in COVID-19. Study-wide context: Samples came from the United States, Italy and Spain, spanning acute and convalescent COVID-19.

Profiling relied on immunoSEQ multiplex PCR, and the TCRdb table lists in-frame clones only, not all of them. The sample shows 100,000 to 150,000 clones, 70% to 90% of them seen only once. Germline V CDR1 and CDR2: WNHNN, SYGVQD (reference sequence). The length of the CDR3 is 11 residues. V was shortened by 3 bases and J by 6 bases, with 3 bases between the two germline ends. The TCR comes from a woman in her forties or fifties with acute or convalescent COVID-19. The chain couples TRBV10-1 to TRBJ2-1; D unresolved. Sequenced material: peripheral blood. In DNA form, the CDR3 reads TGCGCCAGCAGTGACAGCAATGAGCAGTTCTTC. Translated, it gives CASSDSNEQFF.